These T cell receptor beta chains were read from a single sample in a study of cytomegalovirus exposure and HLA in healthy donors. Assay: immunoSEQ multiplex PCR; the TCRdb copy retains only in-frame clones and omits some. This sample has about 110,000 clones, with approximately 80% found just once. Sequences were obtained from PBMCs. The receptors were gathered from a female donor in good health and CMV-seropositive. Each CDR3 is given with its conserved first and last residue. Each record gives: clone size, D gene, V gene, J gene, CDR3 DNA, CDR3 protein. The D gene is left open where the match is weak. Not all rows give a size; the values are once, few, many and, for expanded clones, a class.

>.|.|TRBV10-2|TRBJ1-5
TGCGCCAGCAGTCAGGGGCAACAGCCCCAGCATTTT
CASSQGQQPQHF
>.|TRBD2|TRBV7-8|TRBJ2-1
TGTGCCAGCAGCTTAGCGTCGGTAGCGGGAGTTTGGAATGAGCAGTTCTTC
CASSLASVAGVWNEQFF
>.|TRBD1|TRBV18|TRBJ2-5
TGTGCCAGCTCACCAAGGCAGGGGGCCCAAGAGACCCAGTACTTC
CASSPRQGAQETQYF
>.|.|TRBV7-2|TRBJ2-7
TGTGCCAGCAGCTTATTTCGGGGGGCTGGAGAGCAGTACTTC
CASSLFRGAGEQYF
>.|TRBD2|TRBV19|TRBJ2-1
TGTGCCAGTAGTATAGGCCTAGCGGGACCCTACAATGAGCAGTTCTTC
CASSIGLAGPYNEQFF
>.|.|TRBV27|TRBJ2-1
TGTGCCAGCAGTAAAGCGGCCTCCTCCTACAATGAGCAGTTCTTC
CASSKAASSYNEQFF
>few|.|TRBV7-2|TRBJ1-1
TGTGCCAGCAGCTTAGGTTCAGGGAACACTGAAGCTTTCTTT
CASSLGSGNTEAFF
>.|TRBD1|TRBV4-1|TRBJ2-1
TGCGCCAGCAGCCCAAAGTTGGGACAGTCCGCCTACAATGAGCAGTTCTTC
CASSPKLGQSAYNEQFF
>.|.|TRBV11-3|TRBJ1-5
TGTGCCAGCGCCCCGGGAAACTTTAGCAATCAGCCCCAGCATTTT
CASAPGNFSNQPQHF
>.|TRBD1|TRBV5-4|TRBJ2-3
TGTGCCAGTACAGGGGCCACAGATACGCAGTATTTT
CASTGATDTQYF
>.|.|TRBV18|TRBJ2-3
TGTGCCAGCTCACCACCCTTAGGACTGGGCACAGATACGCAGTATTTT
CASSPPLGLGTDTQYF
>.|.|TRBV19|TRBJ2-7
TGTGCCAGTAGTATCGAGGCGGGCCGCGGCTACGAGCAGTACTTC
CASSIEAGRGYEQYF
>.|TRBD2|TRBV7-3|TRBJ2-6
TGTGCCAGCAGCTTGACTAGCGGGAGCTCTGGGGCCAACGTCCTGACTTTC
CASSLTSGSSGANVLTF
>.|TRBD1|TRBV4-3|TRBJ2-7
TGCGCCAGCAGCCAACAAAGGACAGGATCCTACGAGCAGTACTTC
CASSQQRTGSYEQYF
>.|TRBD1|TRBV28|TRBJ1-5
TGTGCCAGCAGTTTCGACAGGGGGAGCAATCAGCCCCAGCATTTT
CASSFDRGSNQPQHF
>.|TRBD2|TRBV12-5|TRBJ2-7
TGTGCTAGTGGTTCCCCCCCGGGACTAGCCTACGAGCAGTACTTC
CASGSPPGLAYEQYF
>.|.|TRBV14|TRBJ2-7
TGTGCCAGCAGCCAAGGGGAGGGGGTGATCTACGAGCAGTACTTC
CASSQGEGVIYEQYF
>.|TRBD1|TRBV30|TRBJ1-1
TGTGCCGGGGACAGGGGGGGGACTGAAGCTTTCTTT
CAGDRGGTEAFF
>few|TRBD2|TRBV11-2|TRBJ2-7
TGTGCCAGCAGAGGTCCCAGCGGGAGGGGATTCTACGAGCAGTACTTC
CASRGPSGRGFYEQYF
>.|TRBD1|TRBV6-5|TRBJ2-7
TGTGCCAGCCAGAAGGACAGGACCTACGAGCAGTACTTC
CASQKDRTYEQYF
>.|.|TRBV5-6|TRBJ1-6
TGTGCCAGCAGCCGACAAGGACAGACAGTTTCACCCCTCCACTTT
CASSRQGQTVSPLHF
>.|TRBD2|TRBV29-1|TRBJ2-2
TGCAGCGTGGCGCCGACGGCGGGCGGGGGAACCGGGGAGCTGTTTTTT
CSVAPTAGGGTGELFF
>few|TRBD1|TRBV4-2|TRBJ2-7
TGTGCCAGCAGCCAAGCGGAGGCGACAGGGCTACACGAGCAGTACTTC
CASSQAEATGLHEQYF
>.|TRBD1|TRBV29-1|TRBJ2-3
TGCAGCGTTGAAATTGACAGGGGGATAATAGATACGCAGTATTTT
CSVEIDRGIIDTQYF
>.|TRBD2|TRBV2|TRBJ2-7
TGTGCCAGCAGTGAACAGCTAGCGGCCCACCTTGGGTACGAGCAGTACTTC
CASSEQLAAHLGYEQYF
>.|TRBD1|TRBV7-3|TRBJ2-2
TGTGCCAGCAGCTCTTATACAGGGGGACGATTCGGGGAGCTGTTTTTT
CASSSYTGGRFGELFF
>.|TRBD2|TRBV5-1|TRBJ2-3
TGCGCCAGCAGCTTGGCTAGCGGGACAGATACGCAGTATTTT
CASSLASGTDTQYF
>few|TRBD1|TRBV2|TRBJ1-4
TGTGCCAGCAGTGAGACGGGACAGGGGATGGGAAAACTGTTTTTT
CASSETGQGMGKLFF
>.|TRBD1|TRBV30|TRBJ2-7
TGTGCCTGGAGTGTAAGGAGACAGGGGATTCGGTCCTACGAGCAGTACTTC
CAWSVRRQGIRSYEQYF
>.|.|TRBV2|TRBJ2-5
TGTGCCAGCAGTTCCGGCCCCTCCAGGGAGACCCAGTACTTC
CASSSGPSRETQYF
>.|TRBD1|TRBV7-9|TRBJ2-7
TGTGCCAGCAGCTCCACAGGGGGTGAGGGCGAGCAGTACTTC
CASSSTGGEGEQYF
>.|.|TRBV28|TRBJ2-5
TGTGCCAGCAGTTTATTGGGTCAGGGCCAAGAGACCCAGTACTTC
CASSLLGQGQETQYF
>.|.|TRBV6-5|TRBJ1-1
TGTGCCAGCAGTTACCGCTCCGAGGGTACTGAAGCTTTCTTT
CASSYRSEGTEAFF
>.|TRBD2|TRBV5-5|TRBJ2-2
TGTGCCAGCAGCTTGGAACCCCTAGCGGGAGGGAGCGGGGAGCTGTTTTTT
CASSLEPLAGGSGELFF
>once|TRBD1|TRBV5-1|TRBJ2-3
TGCGCCAGCAGCTTGTTTACAGGGGGGACAGATACGCAGTATTTT
CASSLFTGGTDTQYF
>.|.|TRBV6-1|TRBJ2-7
TGTGCCAGCACTTACCAGGGGCCCTACGAGCAGTACTTC
CASTYQGPYEQYF
>.|TRBD1|TRBV6-6|TRBJ1-5
TGTGCCAGCAGTTACCTATGGGACAGCAATAATCAGCCCCAGCATTTT
CASSYLWDSNNQPQHF
>.|TRBD1|TRBV10-1|TRBJ2-1
TGCGCCAGCAGTGAGTCGTTATTGAGGGGGCCAGGCTCCTACAATGAGCAGTTCTTC
CASSESLLRGPGSYNEQFF
>.|TRBD1|TRBV4-1|TRBJ1-2
TGCGCCAGCAGCCAGCCTCCCCCGCAGGGGGCATTTGATGGCTACACCTTC
CASSQPPPQGAFDGYTF
>.|TRBD2|TRBV19|TRBJ2-3
TGTGCCAGTAGGCTAGCGGGGGGCCCTAGCACAGATACGCAGTATTTT
CASRLAGGPSTDTQYF
>.|.|TRBV27|TRBJ2-6
TGTGCCAGCAGTTTATCCCGACATACCTCTGGGGCCAACGTCCTGACTTTC
CASSLSRHTSGANVLTF
>.|TRBD2|TRBV7-3|TRBJ2-1
TGTGCCAGCAGCTTAACTTCTAGCGGGGCTATCTACAATGAGCAGTTCTTC
CASSLTSSGAIYNEQFF
>once|.|TRBV11-2|TRBJ1-6
TGTGCCAGCAGCGTCTTCGGGGTGTATAATTCACCCCTCCACTTT
CASSVFGVYNSPLHF